Below are 16 T cell receptor beta chains sequenced from a single sample in a study of blood T cell repertoires in COVID-19. Here immunoSEQ multiplex PCR was the method, and the copy in TCRdb shows in-frame clones only, minus some. The data contain roughly 100,000 clones, about 80% of them singletons. Sequences were obtained from peripheral blood. The receptors shown here come from a man in his 60s with acute or convalescent COVID-19.

J is TRBJ2-3 and V is TRBV5-1, with 7 bases aligning to TRBD2. The CDR3 covers 16 residues. CDR1 is SGHRS, CDR2 YFSETQ, per germline. V trimming: 4 bases; J trimming: 1 base; junction bases outside the gene matches: 9. The CDR3 protein is CASSAVGGTGTDTQYF. CDR3 DNA sequence: TGCGCCAGCAGCGCGGTGGGGGGGACCGGCACAGATACGCAGTATTTT. Complete variable domain (other parts from reference TRBV5-1 and TRBJ2-3): KAGVTQTPRYLIKTRGQQVTLSCSPISGHRSVSWYQQTPGQGLQFLFEYFSETQRNKGNFPGRFSGRQFSNSRSEMNVSTLELGDSALYLCASSAVGGTGTDTQYFGPGTRLTVL.

Concerning this clone: The sample has other DNA sequences that encode this CDR3 too. The genes are TRBV30 and TRBJ1-2, with a weak D call TRBD1 (6 bases). Germline V gene data show CDR1 as GTSNPN and CDR2 as SVGIG (reference sequence). This CDR3 region has 12 residues. V was clipped by 0 bases and J by 5 bases, with 7 bases between them. CDR3 residues: CAWSVQGYGYTF. Written as DNA, the CDR3 is TGTGCCTGGAGTGTACAGGGATATGGCTACACCTTC.

This clone was detected once. Here the CDR3 reads CASSLQGDYGYTF. DNA for the CDR3: TGTGCCAGCAGCTTACAGGGGGACTATGGCTACACCTTC. This chain links TRBV25-1 with TRBJ1-2, with 8 bases fitting TRBD1. Germline CDR1 MGHDK, CDR2 SYGVNS. There are 13 residues in the CDR3. The ends lost 6 bases at V and 3 bases at J; junction bases unmatched: 3.

V is TRBV18 and J is TRBJ2-2; 7 bases are shared with TRBD2. V trimming: 3 bases; J trimming: 5 bases; junction bases outside the gene matches: 9. The germline CDR1 and CDR2 sequences are KGHSH and LQKENI. The length of the CDR3 is 16 residues. The DNA of the CDR3 is TGTGCCAGCTCACCCTATAGTCCGCGGGAGACCGGGGAGCTGTTTTTT. Translated, it gives CASSPYSPRETGELFF.

CDR3 DNA: TGTGCCACCAGTGATAGCCAGGGGGTGAGGAGAGAGCAGTTCTTC. As protein: CATSDSQGVRREQFF. The chain links TRBV24-1 to TRBJ2-1; 7 positions agree with TRBD1. CDR3 size: 15 residues. The trim removed 3 bases at V and 10 bases at J, leaving 11 bases unmatched. Germline V lookup: CDR1 KGHDR, CDR2 SFDVKD.

This clone was seen a few times. J is TRBJ2-3 and V is TRBV24-1, with D tentatively TRBD1 (7 bases). Germline V gives CDR1 KGHDR, CDR2 SFDVKD. V was clipped by 4 bases and J by 4 bases, with 14 bases between them. This CDR3 region has 15 residues. The CDR3 DNA reads as TGTGCCACCAGTGAACCGACAGGGAGGTCAGATACGCAGTATTTT. This encodes CATSEPTGRSDTQYF.

The chain has TRBV19 and TRBJ1-2; TRBD1 agrees at 8 bases. V lost 4 bases, J lost 7 bases, and 5 bases stayed unmatched. Germline V gives CDR1 LNHDA, CDR2 SQIVND (reference sequence). The CDR3 runs to 13 residues. CDR3 residues: CASSKTGESGYTF. DNA of the CDR3: TGTGCCAGTAGTAAGACAGGGGAAAGTGGCTACACCTTC.

Concerning this clone: Distinct nucleotide sequences in the sample also encode this CDR3. This sequence joins TRBV2 and TRBJ2-3; a weak D match, TRBD1 (5 bases). In germline, CDR1 is SNHLY, CDR2 FYNNEI. CDR3 length: 15 residues. Trimming stripped 4 bases from V and 0 bases from J, with 11 bases between. As DNA, the CDR3 is TGTGCCAGCAGTGGGCAGGGCACGAGCACAGATACGCAGTATTTT. Translation: CASSGQGTSTDTQYF. Complete variable domain (other parts from reference TRBV2 and TRBJ2-3): EPEVTQTPSHQVTQMGQEVILRCVPISNHLYFYWYRQILGQKVEFLVSFYNNEISEKSEIFDDQFSVERPDGSNFTLKIRSTKLEDSAMYFCASSGQGTSTDTQYFGPGTRLTVL.

The chain has TRBV7-9 and TRBJ1-1, with a weak D call TRBD1 (6 bases). V gave up 1 base and J gave up 4 bases, with 19 bases separating them. Germline values: CDR1 SEHNR, CDR2 FQNEAQ (reference sequence). CDR3 length equals 17 residues. The CDR3 reads CASSLERTDPYGTEAFF. The CDR3 DNA is TGTGCCAGCAGCTTAGAAAGGACAGACCCATATGGCACTGAAGCTTTCTTT.

The genes are TRBV20-1 and TRBJ2-3; D may be TRBD2 (7 bases). The V end was cut by 3 bases, the J end by 1 base, with 14 bases between. The CDR3 is 15 residues long. CDR1 and CDR2 from the germline V gene are DFQATT and SNEGSKA (reference sequence). CDR3 sequence reads: CSASEGGGRTDTQYF. The CDR3 coding sequence is TGCAGTGCTAGTGAGGGGGGGGGCCGCACAGATACGCAGTATTTT.

The chain is built from TRBV30 and TRBJ1-1; D ambiguous. Germline V gene sequence: CDR1 GTSNPN, CDR2 SVGIG (reference sequence). The CDR3 runs to 14 residues. V gave up 0 bases and J gave up 2 bases, with 10 bases separating them. CDR3 sequence (DNA): TGTGCCTGGAGTGTACCCGGGGTAAACACTGAAGCTTTCTTT. Residues: CAWSVPGVNTEAFF.

The V gene is TRBV27, the J gene TRBJ1-1, with D tentatively TRBD1 (6 bases). With 5 bases removed from V and 5 bases from J, the gap between germline ends came to 15 bases. This CDR3 comprises 14 residues. CDR1 and CDR2 from the germline V gene are MNHEY and SMNVEV (reference sequence). CDR3 nucleotide sequence: TGTGCCAGCAGTCCTATGAGGGGACATACTGAAGCTTTCTTT. It codes for CASSPMRGHTEAFF.

The chain recombines TRBV19 with TRBJ2-1, with a possible D match to TRBD1 (5 bases). The CDR3 covers 11 residues. V was cut by 4 bases and J by 10 bases, with 8 bases left in between. Germline CDR1 is LNHDA and CDR2 is SQIVND (reference sequence). This CDR3 is CASSTHREQFF. The CDR3 coding sequence is TGTGCCAGTAGTACACACAGGGAGCAGTTCTTC.

CDR3 loop: CASSLGGLEIYNEQFF. The CDR3 coding sequence is TGTGCCAGCAGCTTAGGAGGACTAGAAATCTACAATGAGCAGTTCTTC. V and J are TRBV13 and TRBJ2-1, with 7 nucleotides matching TRBD2. V was clipped by 0 bases and J by 3 bases; unmatched bases: 5. Germline V gene data show CDR1 as PRHDT and CDR2 as FYEKMQ (reference sequence). This CDR3 spans 16 amino acids.

V usage is TRBV5-4 and J usage is TRBJ1-1; tentatively, D is TRBD1 (6 bases). The germline CDR1 and CDR2 sequences are SGHNT and YYREEE (reference sequence). V was clipped by 0 bases and J by 0 bases, with 9 bases between them. The CDR3 spans 15 residues. CDR3 in amino acids: CASSLGGQMNTEAFF. CDR3 coding DNA: TGTGCCAGCAGCTTGGGCGGACAGATGAACACTGAAGCTTTCTTT.

The V and J genes are TRBV5-8 and TRBJ1-4, with 9 bases identical to TRBD1. Germline V gives CDR1 SGHTS, CDR2 YDEGEE. The CDR3 runs to 14 residues. J gave up 4 bases and V 7 bases, and 5 bases lay outside the gene matches. In DNA, the CDR3 is TGTGCCAGCGAGAGGGACAGGGATAATGAAAAACTGTTTTTT. It encodes CASERDRDNEKLFF. Variable domain in full (rest from reference TRBV5-8 and TRBJ1-4): EAGVTQSPTHLIKTRGQQATLRCSPISGHTSVYWYQQALGLGLQFLLWYDEGEERNRGNFPPRFSGRQFPNYSSELNVNALELEDSALYLCASERDRDNEKLFFGSGTQLSVL.